The clone carrying this T cell receptor beta chain was picked up many times. From genomic DNA, TCR beta CDR3 was amplified by two-round multiplex PCR. Gene-specific primers for each TRBV and TRBJ gene drove first-round PCR. TCRdb called the multiplex PCR reads again in MiXCR, with one record for every CDR3 protein. This sample carries approximately 41,000 distinct CDR3 sequences, around 24% of them seen once, and the ten largest clones take approximately 26%. This entry comes from a study of prognosis after radiotherapy for stage I lung cancer. Study-wide context: SBRT spanned 3 to 5 fractions, reaching a biologically effective dose of at least 100 Gy.

The CDR3 consists of 14 residues. Per the germline V gene, CDR1 is MDHEN and CDR2 is SYDVKM. Trimming at V came to 5 bases and at J to 3 bases, leaving 3 bases not matched to a gene. The chain recombines TRBV28 with TRBJ2-1; 8 bases agree with TRBD2. The sample here was PBMCs, taken before or after stereotactic body radiation therapy (not recorded which). This TCR was sampled from a donor of 50 years or more with non-small cell lung cancer. CDR3 region: CASSRGGRYNEQFF. The CDR3 coding sequence is TGTGCCAGCAGTCGGGGGGGGCGCTACAATGAGCAGTTCTTC.